Listed below are T cell receptor beta chains from one sample, sequenced in a study of shared clonotypes between healthy human individuals. Using immunoSEQ multiplex PCR, the repertoire was profiled, and TCRdb retains in-frame clones only, with some absent. Of about 1 million clones in the sample, roughly 80% were seen once. The sequencing input was memory CD4+ T cells sorted from blood. These TCRs come from a man between 18 and 29 years old in good health. The CDR3 runs from the conserved cysteine through the conserved F or W. Each record gives: V gene, D gene, J gene, clone size, CDR3 DNA, CDR3 protein. D genes are given only for firm matches. Expanded clones are given a class, and other clones once, few, many or no size at all.

TRBV2	.	TRBJ1-5	.	TGTGCCAGCAGAGGAGAGAATCAGCCCCAGCATTTT	CASRGENQPQHF
TRBV5-1	TRBD1	TRBJ2-2	few	TGCGCCAGCAGTCGAGGGGGCGTGCGTGGCACCGGGGAGCTGTTTTTT	CASSRGGVRGTGELFF
TRBV4-2	.	TRBJ2-1	.	TGTGCCAGCAGCCAGGACGTAGGGAGAGATGAGCAGTTCTTC	CASSQDVGRDEQFF
TRBV6-5	.	TRBJ2-2	.	TGTGCCAGCAGTCCCTCCTTGGGGGAGCTGTTTTTT	CASSPSLGELFF
TRBV9	TRBD1	TRBJ2-3	.	TGTGCCAGCAGCGATGACGACAGGGGGCTCGGCACAGATACGCAGTATTTT	CASSDDDRGLGTDTQYF
TRBV6-1	TRBD1	TRBJ2-5	once	TGTGCCAGCAGGGCAGGGGGTCTGGTGGGGGAGACCCAGTACTTC	CASRAGGLVGETQYF
TRBV7-2	.	TRBJ1-6	.	TGTGCCAGCAGCTTAATGGGGTCACCCCTCCACTTT	CASSLMGSPLHF
TRBV18	.	TRBJ2-1	.	TGTGCCAGCTCATCAAAACAGGGGGGGGATGAGCAGTTCTTC	CASSSKQGGDEQFF
TRBV9	TRBD1	TRBJ2-2	.	TGTGCCAGCAGCGTATCCCGGGGACAGGCTAACACCGGGGAGCTGTTTTTT	CASSVSRGQANTGELFF
TRBV7-2	TRBD1	TRBJ1-6	.	TGTGCCAGCAGCTACCCCGACAGGGGATGGTCACCCCTCCACTTT	CASSYPDRGWSPLHF
TRBV2	.	TRBJ2-6	.	TGTGCCAGCAGTCCCGAGGTCTCTGGGGCCAACGTCCTGACTTTC	CASSPEVSGANVLTF
TRBV5-1	.	TRBJ2-3	.	TGCGCCAGCAACGGGGGCGGGAGCACAGATACGCAGTATTTT	CASNGGGSTDTQYF
TRBV10-3	TRBD1	TRBJ2-7	.	TGTGCCATCGATTCGGGACAGGGAGCCTACGAGCAGTACTTC	CAIDSGQGAYEQYF
TRBV6-1	.	TRBJ1-1	.	TGTGCCAGCAGTGCTGATGACAGACCCTTTGTGATGAACACTGAAGCTTTCTTT	CASSADDRPFVMNTEAFF
TRBV30	TRBD2	TRBJ2-3	few	TGTGCCTGGAGTGGCCCAACAGCGGGGGGACGGAATACGCAGTATTTT	CAWSGPTAGGRNTQYF
TRBV19	.	TRBJ1-2	.	TGTGCCAGTAACCCGACCCTGGACTATGGCTACACCTTC	CASNPTLDYGYTF
TRBV12-1	.	TRBJ2-2	.	TGTGCCAGCAGCTGCCCCGGCGGGGGATCGAACACCGGGGAGCTGTTTTTT	CASSCPGGGSNTGELFF
TRBV28	.	TRBJ1-5	.	TGTGCCAGCTTCCTATACTCAAGAGGTAATCAGCCCCAGCATTTT	CASFLYSRGNQPQHF
TRBV4-3	.	TRBJ1-1	few	TGCGCCAGCAGCCATGGGGACCGTACGAACACTGAAGCTTTCTTT	CASSHGDRTNTEAFF
TRBV11-1	.	TRBJ1-6	.	TGTGCCAGCAGCCGCTTCCAGGGAGGCTCACCCCTCCACTTT	CASSRFQGGSPLHF
TRBV15	.	TRBJ2-2	.	TGTGCCACCAGCAGACCCGACTTCGCCGGGGAGCTGTTTTTT	CATSRPDFAGELFF
TRBV5-6	TRBD2	TRBJ2-1	once	TGTGCCAGCAGCTCCGGGACTAGCGGCTACAATGAGCAGTTCTTC	CASSSGTSGYNEQFF
TRBV27	TRBD1	TRBJ1-1	.	TGTGCCAGCAGTCACAGGGACAGGAACACTGAAGCTTTCTTT	CASSHRDRNTEAFF
TRBV28	.	TRBJ1-1	.	TGTGCCAGCAGTCCCCCCCTGTCCTTGACGGGGAACACTGAAGCTTTCTTT	CASSPPLSLTGNTEAFF
TRBV5-6	.	TRBJ1-1	.	TGTGCCAGCAGCAGTCTCAGGGGTTCGGCTGAAGCTTTCTTT	CASSSLRGSAEAFF
TRBV9	TRBD1	TRBJ2-7	.	TGTGCCAGCAGCCCTAGAAGGACAGGGAGCTACGAGCAGTACTTC	CASSPRRTGSYEQYF
TRBV5-6	.	TRBJ1-1	few	TGTGCCAGCAGCTTGCCGGCGGGGGCGGCAGCTTTCTTT	CASSLPAGAAAFF
TRBV9	.	TRBJ1-2	.	TGTGCCAGCAGCGCCAGCCCCTCGGTTCCTTATGGCTACACCTTC	CASSASPSVPYGYTF
TRBV9	.	TRBJ1-2	once	TGTGCCAGCAGCGTAGCTGAGTTCTATGGCTACACCTTC	CASSVAEFYGYTF
TRBV5-1	.	TRBJ2-7	.	TGCGCCAGCAGCCCGCGGGGACTGCCAACCTACGAGCAGTACTTC	CASSPRGLPTYEQYF
TRBV5-6	.	TRBJ2-1	.	TGTGCCAGCAGCTTGGTGGTCTCCTACAATGAGCAGTTCTTC	CASSLVVSYNEQFF
TRBV5-8	.	TRBJ1-5	.	TGTGCCAGCAGCTTGGGCCCCGGGCTGCCCCAGCATTTT	CASSLGPGLPQHF
TRBV11-2	.	TRBJ2-7	.	TGTGCCAGCAGCTTCCCTGGCGAGCAGTACTTC	CASSFPGEQYF
TRBV19	.	TRBJ1-5	.	TGTGCCAGTAGTGGTGGGGGTAATAGTCAGCCCCAGCATTTT	CASSGGGNSQPQHF
TRBV6-1	.	TRBJ1-2	.	TGTGCCAGCTCTAACAACTATGGCTACACCTTC	CASSNNYGYTF
TRBV14	TRBD2	TRBJ2-5	.	TGTGCCAGCAGCCTTAGCGGGGGGGCCTCAGAGACCCAGTACTTC	CASSLSGGASETQYF
TRBV6-6	.	TRBJ2-3	.	TGTGCCAGCAGTCCGGGGAAGGCGTCTACGCAGTATTTT	CASSPGKASTQYF
TRBV7-6	TRBD1	TRBJ1-6	.	TGTGCCAGCAGCTTAGGAGCGGACAGGTCTGGTTCACCCCTCCACTTT	CASSLGADRSGSPLHF
TRBV5-6	TRBD1	TRBJ2-7	.	TGTGCCAGCAGCTCCGGGACAGGGTTCAGCGGAAGCTCCTACGAGCAGTACTTC	CASSSGTGFSGSSYEQYF
TRBV19	.	TRBJ1-4	.	TGTGCCAGTAAGATCGGCGGGGCGACTAATGAAAAACTGTTTTTT	CASKIGGATNEKLFF
TRBV28	.	TRBJ1-1	.	TGTGCCAGCAGACGCCCCAGGGTCCCGGGAGAGAGCACTGAAGCTTTCTTT	CASRRPRVPGESTEAFF
TRBV6-5	.	TRBJ1-5	.	TGTGCCAGCAGTTCCCCCGGGCCGGGGCAGCCCCAGCATTTT	CASSSPGPGQPQHF
TRBV28	.	TRBJ1-4	.	TGTGCCAGCAGTCCGCGGGGATCCAAACTAGGAAAACTGTTTTTT	CASSPRGSKLGKLFF
TRBV27	.	TRBJ1-6	once	TGTGCCAGCAGTTTAGTGGGGGTTTTGAATTCACCCCTCCACTTT	CASSLVGVLNSPLHF
TRBV27	.	TRBJ2-3	.	TGTGCCAGCAGGACAGTGACAGATACGCAGTATTTT	CASRTVTDTQYF
TRBV27	.	TRBJ2-7	.	TGTGCCAGCAGTTTAGGGGACCCCTCCTACGAGCAGTACTTC	CASSLGDPSYEQYF
TRBV2	.	TRBJ2-7	.	TGTGCCAGCAGTGCCGTGACAAAAATCTACGAGCAGTACTTC	CASSAVTKIYEQYF
TRBV30	.	TRBJ1-4	once	TGTGCCTGGAGTGTACTGGGACGGCCTAATGAAAAACTGTTTTTT	CAWSVLGRPNEKLFF
TRBV21-1	.	TRBJ2-7	.	TGTGCCAGCAGCGGCCCGGCGGGAAGTTACGAGCAGTACTTC	CASSGPAGSYEQYF
TRBV12-5	TRBD2	TRBJ2-3	.	TGTGCTAGTGGTTTGGGCCTTCTAGCGGGAGGGTCCGCAGATACGCAGTATTTT	CASGLGLLAGGSADTQYF
TRBV9	.	TRBJ2-5	.	TGTGCCAGCAGCGCCAGATATGGGGAGACCCAGTACTTC	CASSARYGETQYF
TRBV7-9	TRBD1	TRBJ2-4	.	TGTGCCAGCAGCCTAACCGGGACAGGGGGTTTAGCCAAAAACATTCAGTACTTC	CASSLTGTGGLAKNIQYF
TRBV13	.	TRBJ2-1	.	TGTGCCAGCAGCCTCCCGGGCCAGGGGTACAATGAGCAGTTCTTC	CASSLPGQGYNEQFF
TRBV2	TRBD2	TRBJ2-7	few	TGTGCCAGCAGTGAATCTCTAGCGGAGAGTCTCTACGAGCAGTACTTC	CASSESLAESLYEQYF
TRBV11-3	.	TRBJ2-5	.	TGTGCCAGCAGCCCCAAGTACTTC	CASSPKYF
TRBV12-5	.	TRBJ2-1	many	TGTGCTAGTGCCTTGGGGGGGCCGGGGAACAATGAGCAGTTCTTC	CASALGGPGNNEQFF
TRBV5-1	TRBD1	TRBJ2-1	few	TGCGCCAGCAGCTTGGGGTCCGGGACAGGATGGAATGAGCAGTTCTTC	CASSLGSGTGWNEQFF
TRBV19	TRBD1	TRBJ2-6	.	TGTGCCAGTTCCCCGGGACAGGGACTCTCTGGGGCCAACGTCCTGACTTTC	CASSPGQGLSGANVLTF
TRBV18	.	TRBJ1-6	.	TGTGCCAGCTCACCGGCGGGTCAGCCGCTTTATTCACCCCTCCACTTT	CASSPAGQPLYSPLHF